This is a list of T cell receptor beta chains from one sample in a study of tumor-infiltrating lymphocytes in oesophageal squamous cell carcinoma. TCRdb analysed the PCR reads with MiXCR anew, one entry per CDR3 protein. The data contain about 12,000 distinct CDR3 sequences, 55% of them singletons. Input material: esophageal tumor tissue. The receptors come from a female donor with esophageal squamous cell carcinoma. Both conserved end residues are part of each CDR3. The D gene is left open where the match is weak. Size is omitted from some rows. Given values are once, few, many or a class for expanded clones.

CDR3 DNA	CDR3 protein	V gene	J gene	clone size	D gene
TGTGCCAGCAGCCCACAGGAGAGCACTGAAGCTTTCTTT	CASSPQESTEAFF	TRBV7-3	TRBJ1-1	-	-
TGTGCCAGCAGCTTACGGCATGAGCAGTTCTTC	CASSLRHEQFF	TRBV7-2	TRBJ2-1	-	-
TGTCCCAGCAGCCGACCCCGGGGTGAGGACACTGAAGCTTTCTTT	CPSSRPRGEDTEAFF	TRBV7-2	TRBJ1-1	-	-
TGCAGTGCTAGAGCTTCGGTTGGGGGTTTTGAGCAGTTCTTC	CSARASVGGFEQFF	TRBV20-1	TRBJ2-1	-	-
TGTGCCAGCAGCAAAAACAGGGGCCGTGGAGATACGCAGTATTTT	CASSKNRGRGDTQYF	TRBV7-2	TRBJ2-3	once	TRBD1
TGTGCCAGCAGCCCAGGGTTGGCACATAATGAAAAACTGTTTTTT	CASSPGLAHNEKLFF	TRBV7-9	TRBJ1-4	-	-
TGTGCCAGCAGCTTGCCCCCGGGACAGTTGGCCAAAAACATTCAGTACTTC	CASSLPPGQLAKNIQYF	TRBV7-2	TRBJ2-4	few	TRBD1
TGTGCCAGCAGTGAAGCTGTGGACAGGGCGGTAGATACGCAGTATTTT	CASSEAVDRAVDTQYF	TRBV6-1	TRBJ2-3	medium-sized	TRBD1
TGTGCCAGTAGACCAGGGCATCCCTACGAGCAGTACTTC	CASRPGHPYEQYF	TRBV19	TRBJ2-7	-	-
TGTGCCAGCAGCCCCCTCGTTGGGGTCCTTGGCACAGATACGCAGTATTTT	CASSPLVGVLGTDTQYF	TRBV27	TRBJ2-3	-	-
TGTGCCAGCCGGGGGGCTAGCTCCTACGAGCAGTACTTC	CASRGASSYEQYF	TRBV7-2	TRBJ2-7	-	-
TGTGCCAGCAGCTTAGTGCTGGGGGAGAGCACTGAAGCTTTCTTT	CASSLVLGESTEAFF	TRBV7-9	TRBJ1-1	once	-
TGTGCCAGCAGCTACCCGGACGGGACGAGAGACCAGTACTTC	CASSYPDGTRDQYF	TRBV7-9	TRBJ2-5	hyperexpanded	-
TGCGCCAGCAGTGAGTCGACGGGTCACTATGGCTACACCTTC	CASSESTGHYGYTF	TRBV10-2	TRBJ1-2	-	-
TGTGCCAGAAGCGCCGGACTAGCGGGAATCTACGAGCAGTACTTC	CARSAGLAGIYEQYF	TRBV5-3	TRBJ2-7	-	TRBD2
TGTGCCAGCAGCACTTACGTGGAAGAGACCCAGTACTTC	CASSTYVEETQYF	TRBV11-2	TRBJ2-5	few	-
TGTGCCAGCAGTGGAGACAGGGGGATGAACACTGAAGCTTTCTTT	CASSGDRGMNTEAFF	TRBV6-1	TRBJ1-1	medium-sized	TRBD1
TGTGCCAGCAGCTATTTGGGGCAGGGTGGTCCAGAGACCCAGTACTTC	CASSYLGQGGPETQYF	TRBV28	TRBJ2-5	-	-
TGTGCCAGCAGCCGATACTCGGTAAGGACATCATTT	CASSRYSVRTSF	TRBV11-2	TRBJ1-1	-	-
TGTGCCAGCAGCTTAGAAGGTGGGGGTAATGAAAAACTGTTTTTT	CASSLEGGGNEKLFF	TRBV7-4	TRBJ1-4	-	-
TGTGCCAGCAGTCTCCACTACGAGCAGTACTTC	CASSLHYEQYF	TRBV7-2	TRBJ2-7	large	-
TGTGCTAGCAGCTCCCATCCTACGGGGACTGAGCAGTTCTTC	CASSSHPTGTEQFF	TRBV7-6	TRBJ2-1	-	-
TGTGCCACCAGTGAGACCGGGACAGTAGAGACCCAGTACTTC	CATSETGTVETQYF	TRBV24-1	TRBJ2-5	few	TRBD1